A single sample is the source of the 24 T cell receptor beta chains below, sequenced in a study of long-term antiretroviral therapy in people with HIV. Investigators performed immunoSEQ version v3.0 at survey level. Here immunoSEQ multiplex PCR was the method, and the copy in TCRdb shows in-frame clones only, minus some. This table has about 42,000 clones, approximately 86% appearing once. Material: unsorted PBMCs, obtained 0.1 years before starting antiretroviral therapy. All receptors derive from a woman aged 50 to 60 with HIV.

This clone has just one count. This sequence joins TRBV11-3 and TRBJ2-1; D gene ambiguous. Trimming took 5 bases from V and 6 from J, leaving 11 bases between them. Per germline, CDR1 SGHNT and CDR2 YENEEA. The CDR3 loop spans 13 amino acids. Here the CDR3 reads CASSRDITNEQFF. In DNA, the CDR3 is TGTGCCAGCAGCCGAGACATTACCAATGAGCAGTTCTTC. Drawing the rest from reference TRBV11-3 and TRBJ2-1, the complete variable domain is EAGVVQSPRYKIIEKKQPVAFWCNPISGHNTLYWYLQNLGQGPELLIRYENEEAVDDSQLPKDRFSAERLKGVDSTLKIQPAELGDSAVYLCASSRDITNEQFFGPGTRLTVL.

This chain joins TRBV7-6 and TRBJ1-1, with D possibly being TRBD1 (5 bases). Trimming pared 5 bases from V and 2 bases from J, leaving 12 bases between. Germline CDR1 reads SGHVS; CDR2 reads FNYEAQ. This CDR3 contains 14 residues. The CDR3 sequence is CASSNRGGNTEAFF. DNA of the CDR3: TGTGCCAGCAGCAATCGCGGGGGAAACACTGAAGCTTTCTTT.

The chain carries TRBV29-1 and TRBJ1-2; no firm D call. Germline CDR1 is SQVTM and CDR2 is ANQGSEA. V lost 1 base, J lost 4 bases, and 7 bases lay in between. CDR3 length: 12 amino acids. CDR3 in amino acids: CSVEAGGYGYTF. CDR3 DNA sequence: TGCAGCGTTGAAGCAGGCGGCTATGGCTACACCTTC.

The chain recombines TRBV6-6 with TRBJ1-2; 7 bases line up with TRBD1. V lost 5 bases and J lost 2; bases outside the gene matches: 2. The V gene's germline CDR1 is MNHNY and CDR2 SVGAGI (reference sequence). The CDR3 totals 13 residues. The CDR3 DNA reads TGTGCCAGCAGTCCGGACAGGAACTATGGCTACACCTTC. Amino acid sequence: CASSPDRNYGYTF.

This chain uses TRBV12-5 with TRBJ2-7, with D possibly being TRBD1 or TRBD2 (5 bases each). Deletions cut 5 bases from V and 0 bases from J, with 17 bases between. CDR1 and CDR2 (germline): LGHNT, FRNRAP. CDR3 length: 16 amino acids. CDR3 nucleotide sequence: TGTGCTAGTGGTGGAAGGGACCGACGATACTCCTACGAGCAGTACTTC. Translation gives CASGGRDRRYSYEQYF.

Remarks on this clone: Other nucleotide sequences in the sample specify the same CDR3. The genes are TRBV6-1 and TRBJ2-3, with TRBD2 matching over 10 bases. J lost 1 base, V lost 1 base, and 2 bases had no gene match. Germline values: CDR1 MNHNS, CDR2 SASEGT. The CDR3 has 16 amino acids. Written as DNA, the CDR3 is TGTGCCAGCAGTGAAGGCCTAGCGGGGGGCACAGATACGCAGTATTTT. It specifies CASSEGLAGGTDTQYF.

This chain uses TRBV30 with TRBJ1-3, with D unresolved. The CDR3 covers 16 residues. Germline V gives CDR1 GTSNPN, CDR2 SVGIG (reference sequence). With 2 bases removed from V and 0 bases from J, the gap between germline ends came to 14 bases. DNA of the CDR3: TGTGCCTGGAGTCAAAACCGAATGTACTCTGGAAACACCATATATTTT. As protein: CAWSQNRMYSGNTIYF.

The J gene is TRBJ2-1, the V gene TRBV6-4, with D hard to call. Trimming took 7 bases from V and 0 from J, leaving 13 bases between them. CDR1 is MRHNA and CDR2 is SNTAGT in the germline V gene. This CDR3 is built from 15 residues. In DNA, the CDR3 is TGTGCCAGCATATGGTGGCTTTCCTCCTACAATGAGCAGTTCTTC. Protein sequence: CASIWWLSSYNEQFF.

CDR3 protein: CASSWKSPGTDTQYF. The CDR3 DNA reads as TGTGCCAGCAGCTGGAAATCTCCGGGCACAGATACGCAGTATTTT. The chain has TRBV5-4 and TRBJ2-3; no clear D. This CDR3 region has 15 residues. Germline V gene sequence: CDR1 SGHNT, CDR2 YYREEE (reference sequence). Trimming pared 3 bases from V and 1 base from J, leaving 12 bases between.

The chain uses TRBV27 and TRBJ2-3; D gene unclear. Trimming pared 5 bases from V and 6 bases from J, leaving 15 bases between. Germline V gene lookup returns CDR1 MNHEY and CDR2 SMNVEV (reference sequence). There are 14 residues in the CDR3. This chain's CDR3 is CASSLQFGSDTQYF. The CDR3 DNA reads TGTGCCAGCAGTCTCCAATTTGGGTCTGATACGCAGTATTTT.

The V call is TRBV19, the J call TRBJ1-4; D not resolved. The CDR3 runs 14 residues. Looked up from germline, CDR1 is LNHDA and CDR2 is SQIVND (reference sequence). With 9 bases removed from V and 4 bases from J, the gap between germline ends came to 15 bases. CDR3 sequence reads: CASYLGRGNEKLFF. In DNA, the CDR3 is TGTGCCAGCTATTTAGGACGTGGTAATGAAAAACTGTTTTTT.

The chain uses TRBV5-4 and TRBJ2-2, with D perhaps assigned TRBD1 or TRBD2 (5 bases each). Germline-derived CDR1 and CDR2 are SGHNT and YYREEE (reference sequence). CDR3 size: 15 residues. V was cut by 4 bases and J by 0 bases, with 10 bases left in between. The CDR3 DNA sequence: TGTGCCAGCAGCGAGGGGACCGCGAACACCGGGGAGCTGTTTTTT. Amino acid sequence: CASSEGTANTGELFF.

In DNA form, the CDR3 reads TGCGCCAGCAGCCTTCAGACGAACAATGAGCAGTTCTTC. Translation gives CASSLQTNNEQFF. The V call is TRBV5-1, the J call TRBJ2-1; D is unclear. Germline-derived CDR1 and CDR2 are SGHRS and YFSETQ. CDR3 length equals 13 residues. Trimming pared 4 bases from V and 5 bases from J, leaving 10 bases between.

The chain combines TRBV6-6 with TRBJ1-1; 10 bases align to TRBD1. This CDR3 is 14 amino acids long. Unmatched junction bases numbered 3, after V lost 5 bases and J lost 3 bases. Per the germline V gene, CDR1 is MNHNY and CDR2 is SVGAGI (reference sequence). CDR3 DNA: TGTGCCAGCAGTCTCGGGACAGGGGACACTGAAGCTTTCTTT. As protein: CASSLGTGDTEAFF.

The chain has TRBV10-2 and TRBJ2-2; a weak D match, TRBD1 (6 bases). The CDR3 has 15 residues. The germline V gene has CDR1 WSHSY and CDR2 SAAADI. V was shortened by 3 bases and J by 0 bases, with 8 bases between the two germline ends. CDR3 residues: CASSDKGANTGELFF. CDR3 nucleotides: TGCGCCAGCAGTGACAAGGGGGCGAACACCGGGGAGCTGTTTTTT.

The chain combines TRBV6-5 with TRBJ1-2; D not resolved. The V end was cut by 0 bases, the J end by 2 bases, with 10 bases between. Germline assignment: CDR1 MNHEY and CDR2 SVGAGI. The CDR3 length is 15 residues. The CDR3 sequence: CASSYSRGLNYGYTF. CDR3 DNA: TGTGCCAGCAGTTACTCGAGAGGGCTCAACTATGGCTACACCTTC.

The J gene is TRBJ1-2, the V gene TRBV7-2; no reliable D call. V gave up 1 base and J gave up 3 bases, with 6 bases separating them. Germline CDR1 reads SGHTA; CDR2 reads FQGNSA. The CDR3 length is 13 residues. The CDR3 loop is CASSLDEDYGYTF. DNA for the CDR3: TGTGCCAGCAGCTTAGATGAGGACTATGGCTACACCTTC.

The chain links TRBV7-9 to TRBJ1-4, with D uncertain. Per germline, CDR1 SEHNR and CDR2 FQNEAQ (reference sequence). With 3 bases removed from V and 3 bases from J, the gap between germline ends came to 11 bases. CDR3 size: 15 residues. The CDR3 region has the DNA TGTGCCAGCAGCTTGATGCGGGGAGCTAATGAAAAACTGTTTTTT. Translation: CASSLMRGANEKLFF.

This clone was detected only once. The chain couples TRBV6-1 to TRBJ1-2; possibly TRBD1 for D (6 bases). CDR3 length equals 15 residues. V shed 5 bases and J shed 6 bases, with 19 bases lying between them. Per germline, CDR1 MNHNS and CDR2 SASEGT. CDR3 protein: CASSSLPGASDGYTF. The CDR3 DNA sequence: TGTGCCAGCAGTTCATTGCCGGGGGCGAGCGATGGCTACACCTTC.

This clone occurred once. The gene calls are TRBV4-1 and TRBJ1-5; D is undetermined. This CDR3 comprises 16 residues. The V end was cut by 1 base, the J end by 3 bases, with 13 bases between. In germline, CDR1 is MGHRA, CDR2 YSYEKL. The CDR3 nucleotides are TGCGCCAGCAGCCAAGTGAAGGGAGAGGACAATCAGCCCCAGCATTTT. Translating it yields CASSQVKGEDNQPQHF.

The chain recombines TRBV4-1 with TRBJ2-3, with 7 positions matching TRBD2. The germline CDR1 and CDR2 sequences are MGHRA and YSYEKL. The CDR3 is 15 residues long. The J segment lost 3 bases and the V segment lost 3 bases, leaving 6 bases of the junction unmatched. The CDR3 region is CASSHRGVGTDTQYF. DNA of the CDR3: TGCGCCAGCAGCCACCGGGGGGTCGGAACAGATACGCAGTATTTT.

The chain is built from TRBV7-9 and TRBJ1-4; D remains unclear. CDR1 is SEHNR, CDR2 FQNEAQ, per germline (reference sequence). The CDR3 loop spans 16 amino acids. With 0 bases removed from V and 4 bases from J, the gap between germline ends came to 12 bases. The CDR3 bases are TGTGCCAGCAGCTTAGCGAGGGCAGGACTTAATGAAAAACTGTTTTTT. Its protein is CASSLARAGLNEKLFF.

The CDR3 here is CASSSQVTGFPEAFF. CDR3 coding DNA: TGTGCCAGCAGTTCCCAGGTGACGGGTTTTCCTGAAGCTTTCTTT. This sequence joins TRBV6-5 and TRBJ1-1; D uncertain. The germline CDR1 and CDR2 sequences are MNHEY and SVGAGI. The CDR3 loop spans 15 amino acids. V was cut by 4 bases and J by 6 bases, with 18 bases left in between.

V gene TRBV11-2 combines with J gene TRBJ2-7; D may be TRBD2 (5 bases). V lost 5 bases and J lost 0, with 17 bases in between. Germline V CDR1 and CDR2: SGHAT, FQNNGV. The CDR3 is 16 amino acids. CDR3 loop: CASSPRAFPLSYEQYF. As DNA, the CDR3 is TGTGCCAGCAGCCCGAGGGCCTTCCCACTCTCCTACGAGCAGTACTTC. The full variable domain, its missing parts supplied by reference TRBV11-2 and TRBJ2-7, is EAGVAQSPRYKIIEKRQSVAFWCNPISGHATLYWYQQILGQGPKLLIQFQNNGVVDDSQLPKDRFSAERLKGVDSTLKIQPAKLEDSAVYLCASSPRAFPLSYEQYFGPGTRLTVT.